This T cell receptor (beta chain) was recovered during a study of CD8+ T cells in alopecia areata. RNA was isolated and reverse transcribed to cDNA, the sequencing template. Method: immunoSEQ multiplex PCR; TCRdb's copy keeps in-frame clones and lacks some. The sample holds about 98,000 clones, under 45% seen once. V shed 5 bases and J shed 2 bases, with 7 bases lying between them. The CDR3 runs to 13 residues. The germline V gene has CDR1 LNHDA and CDR2 SQIVND (reference sequence). The chain couples TRBV19 to TRBJ2-1; perhaps TRBD1 as D (5 bases). Source material: CD4+ T cells sorted from blood. The source of this sequence is a human donor with alopecia areata. CDR3 DNA: TGTGCCAGTAGTGCAGGGCCCTACAATGAGCAGTTCTTC. Encoded protein: CASSAGPYNEQFF.